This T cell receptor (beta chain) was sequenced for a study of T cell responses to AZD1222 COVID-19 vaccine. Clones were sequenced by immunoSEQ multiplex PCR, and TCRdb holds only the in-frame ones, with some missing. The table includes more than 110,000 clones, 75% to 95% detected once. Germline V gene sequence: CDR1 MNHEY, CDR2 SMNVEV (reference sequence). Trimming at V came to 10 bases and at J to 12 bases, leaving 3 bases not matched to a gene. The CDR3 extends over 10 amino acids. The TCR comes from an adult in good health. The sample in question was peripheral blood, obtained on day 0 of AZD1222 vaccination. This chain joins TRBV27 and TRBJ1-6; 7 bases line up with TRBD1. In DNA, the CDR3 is TGTGCCAACCCAGGGGGACCCCTCCACTTT. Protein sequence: CANPGGPLHF.